The 16 T cell receptor beta chains presented below share a single source sample, sequenced in a study of blood T cell repertoires in COVID-19. Clones were sequenced by immunoSEQ multiplex PCR, and TCRdb holds only the in-frame ones, with some missing. Among 400,000 or so clones, approximately 91% were seen once, and the ten largest hold roughly 1.4%. Input material: peripheral blood. The origin of the receptors is a woman in her forties with COVID-19, enrolled during active disease.

The J gene is TRBJ1-2, the V gene TRBV5-1; 11 positions agree with TRBD1. V lost 4 bases and J lost 3; bases outside the gene matches: 8. Germline CDR1 reads SGHRS; CDR2 reads YFSETQ. The CDR3 loop spans 16 amino acids. This CDR3 is CASSANPGQGDYGYTF. CDR3 DNA: TGCGCCAGCAGCGCGAATCCGGGACAGGGGGACTATGGCTACACCTTC.

The chain employs TRBV28 and TRBJ1-2; D is ambiguous. The V end lost 3 bases, the J end lost 4 bases, and 9 bases lay between the germline ends. The CDR3 is 13 residues long. Germline assignment: CDR1 MDHEN and CDR2 SYDVKM. The DNA of the CDR3 is TGTGCCAGCAGTTTTGGGAGCGGCTATGGCTACACCTTC. Its protein product is CASSFGSGYGYTF.

The rearrangement links TRBV6-5 to TRBJ1-1; weak D call: TRBD1 (5 bases). Germline CDR1 is MNHEY and CDR2 is SVGAGI. Trimming took 10 bases from V and 8 from J, leaving 17 bases between them. The CDR3 extends over 12 amino acids. CDR3 residues: CATTSIPGEAFF. The DNA for the CDR3 is TGTGCCACCACCTCGATCCCAGGGGAAGCTTTCTTT.

This rearrangement joins TRBV28 to TRBJ2-7; 7 nucleotides line up with TRBD1. The germline V gene has CDR1 MDHEN and CDR2 SYDVKM. This CDR3 region has 16 residues. After removal of 6 bases from V and 3 bases from J, the junction contained 14 bases not matched to a gene. CDR3 in DNA: TGTGCCAGCAGCCAAGGGGGCTGGAGAGGGGGCTACGAGCAGTACTTC. Translated, it gives CASSQGGWRGGYEQYF.

The J gene is TRBJ1-6, the V gene TRBV6-5, with 7 nucleotides matching TRBD1. In germline, CDR1 is MNHEY, CDR2 SVGAGI. The CDR3 spans 14 residues. V shed 8 bases, J shed 7 bases, and the junction held 8 bases outside the gene matches. CDR3 sequence (DNA): TGTGCCAGCGGAAGGTCAGGGGGGAATTCACCCCTCCACTTT. This sequence encodes CASGRSGGNSPLHF.

Comments on this clone: The identical CDR3 is also encoded by other nucleotide sequences in the sample. The genes are TRBV27 and TRBJ1-5; possible D gene TRBD1, 6 bases. The CDR3 is 13 residues long. V lost 6 bases and J 6 bases, leaving 12 bases between the germline ends. Germline CDR1 and CDR2: MNHEY and SMNVEV (reference sequence). The CDR3: CASSPDRSQPQHF. The CDR3 coding sequence is TGTGCCAGCAGCCCAGACAGGAGTCAGCCCCAGCATTTT.

The V gene is TRBV19, the J gene TRBJ1-2; 12 nucleotides line up with TRBD1. This CDR3 region has 18 residues. CDR1 LNHDA and CDR2 SQIVND come from the germline V gene (reference sequence). V trimming: 6 bases; J trimming: 5 bases; junction bases outside the gene matches: 16. CDR3 bases: TGTGCCAGTAGCAGAACGGGACAGGGGGCCTCGGGGGAGTATGGCTACACCTTC. Its translation is CASSRTGQGASGEYGYTF.

The chain uses TRBV27 and TRBJ1-2, with TRBD1 identical over 9 bases. The CDR3 runs 13 residues. Germline values: CDR1 MNHEY, CDR2 SMNVEV (reference sequence). V was clipped by 6 bases and J by 6 bases; unmatched bases: 5. The CDR3 DNA reads TGTGCCAGCAGGAACAGGGGGCCTGATGGCTACACCTTC. Translating it yields CASRNRGPDGYTF.

The J gene is TRBJ1-1, the V gene TRBV18; no clear D gene. Germline lookup yields CDR1 KGHSH and CDR2 LQKENI. The CDR3 has 14 amino acids. V lost 3 bases to trimming and J lost 4 bases, with 12 bases between them. In nucleotides, the CDR3 is TGTGCCAGCTCACCCGAGGTTCGGGTCACTGAAGCTTTCTTT. This gives the protein CASSPEVRVTEAFF.

This clone turned up a few times. The genes are TRBV7-2 and TRBJ2-7; TRBD2 is a possible D gene (6 bases). The V end lost 0 bases, the J end lost 0 bases, and 6 bases lay between the germline ends. The length of the CDR3 is 14 residues. CDR1 and CDR2 (germline): SGHTA, FQGNSA. The CDR3 is CASSLAGGSYEQYF. For the CDR3, the DNA is TGTGCCAGCAGCTTAGCGGGAGGCTCCTACGAGCAGTACTTC.

This rearrangement joins TRBV7-2 to TRBJ1-4; 9 nucleotides align to TRBD1. Germline values: CDR1 SGHTA, CDR2 FQGNSA. The CDR3 is 19 residues long. Trimming took 0 bases from V and 3 from J; bases not matched to a gene: 11. CDR3 amino acids: CASSLAPTGGFAANEKLFF. In nucleotides, the CDR3 is TGTGCCAGCAGCTTAGCGCCGACAGGGGGGTTTGCGGCTAATGAAAAACTGTTTTTT.

V is TRBV5-4 and J is TRBJ2-3; 9 nucleotides match TRBD1. V gave up 1 base and J gave up 4 bases; unmatched junction bases: 4. The CDR3 spans 15 residues. The germline V gene has CDR1 SGHNT and CDR2 YYREEE (reference sequence). CDR3 in DNA: TGTGCCAGCAGCTTGAGGGGACAGGGCTCAGATACGCAGTATTTT. Translation gives CASSLRGQGSDTQYF.

The chain recombines TRBV11-2 with TRBJ1-6; 8 bases are shared with TRBD1. CDR3 length equals 14 residues. Germline trimming cut 4 bases from V and 9 bases from J; bases unmatched to any gene: 5. Germline V gene data show CDR1 as SGHAT and CDR2 as FQNNGV. CDR3: CASSYGTGFSPLHF. The CDR3 DNA follows: TGTGCCAGCAGCTACGGGACAGGTTTTTCACCCCTCCACTTT.

J is TRBJ2-7 and V is TRBV6-2 or TRBV6-3, with 7 bases identical to TRBD2. In germline, CDR1 is MNHEY, CDR2 SVGEGT. The V segment lost 5 bases and the J segment 5 bases; nucleotides outside the gene matches: 9. This CDR3 is 14 amino acids long. The DNA of the CDR3 is TGTGCCAGCAGTCCACTAGCGTCTCGCCACGAGCAGTACTTC. This gives the protein CASSPLASRHEQYF.

J is TRBJ2-7 and V is TRBV5-4; 9 nucleotides agree with TRBD1. This CDR3 region has 15 residues. Looked up from germline, CDR1 is SGHNT and CDR2 is YYREEE (reference sequence). V was pared by 4 bases and J by 2 bases, with 7 bases of the junction left unmatched. The CDR3 coding sequence is TGTGCCAGCAGCGGAGGGACAGGGACCCCCTACGAGCAGTACTTC. The encoded protein is CASSGGTGTPYEQYF. Full variable domain (remainder filled in from reference TRBV5-4 and TRBJ2-7): ETGVTQSPTHLIKTRGQQVTLRCSSQSGHNTVSWYQQALGQGPQFIFQYYREEENGRGNFPPRFSGLQFPNYSSELNVNALELDDSALYLCASSGGTGTPYEQYFGPGTRLTVT.

This clone has just a few counts. Other DNA sequences in the sample encode the same CDR3. The chain combines TRBV5-1 with TRBJ1-2; possible D gene TRBD1, 6 bases. This CDR3 has 13 amino acids. The germline V gene has CDR1 SGHRS and CDR2 YFSETQ. Deletions cut 0 bases from V and 7 bases from J, with 10 bases between. As DNA, the CDR3 is TGCGCCAGCAGCTTGGATGGGGGCGGTGGCTACACCTTC. It yields the protein CASSLDGGGGYTF.